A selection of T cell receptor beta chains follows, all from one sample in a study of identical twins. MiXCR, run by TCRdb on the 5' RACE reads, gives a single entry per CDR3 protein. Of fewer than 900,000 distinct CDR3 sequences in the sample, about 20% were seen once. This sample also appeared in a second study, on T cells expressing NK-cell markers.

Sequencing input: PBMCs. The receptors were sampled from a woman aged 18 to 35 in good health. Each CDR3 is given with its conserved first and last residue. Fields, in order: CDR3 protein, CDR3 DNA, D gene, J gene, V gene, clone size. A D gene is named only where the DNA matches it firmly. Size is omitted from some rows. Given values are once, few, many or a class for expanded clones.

CASRDGAGNPHNVLTF TGTGCCAGCAGGGACGGGGCAGGGAATCCCCACAACGTCCTGACTTTC - TRBJ2-6 TRBV6-2/TRBV6-3 -
CASSGGASTGELFF TGTGCCAGCAGCGGGGGGGCTAGCACCGGGGAGCTGTTTTTT TRBD2 TRBJ2-2 TRBV6-1 -
CASSPPSTYTGELFF TGTGCCAGCTCACCTCCTAGTACGTACACCGGGGAGCTGTTTTTT - TRBJ2-2 TRBV18 few
CSASNRAKNEQFF TGCAGTGCTAGTAACAGGGCTAAAAATGAGCAGTTCTTC - TRBJ2-1 TRBV20-1 many
CAWSVQGGTETQYF TGTGCCTGGAGTGTACAGGGGGGAACGGAGACCCAGTACTTC TRBD1 TRBJ2-5 TRBV30 -
CAIRDRIQETQYF TGTGCCATCAGGGACAGGATACAAGAGACCCAGTACTTC TRBD1 TRBJ2-5 TRBV10-3 -
CASSLDRYQPQHF TGTGCCAGCAGCTTAGACCGATATCAGCCCCAGCATTTT - TRBJ1-5 TRBV7-2 few
CASSLAGTRGTQYF TGTGCCAGCAGCTTAGCCGGAACTCGTGGGACCCAGTACTTC - TRBJ2-5 TRBV7-9 few
CATSKRDGSYEQYF TGTGCCACCAGCAAACGAGACGGCTCCTACGAGCAGTACTTC - TRBJ2-7 TRBV15 few
CASSPLGGAGNTIYF TGTGCCAGCTCACCCCTTGGGGGAGCTGGAAACACCATATATTTT - TRBJ1-3 TRBV18 -
CASSFHYNSPLHF TGTGCCAGCAGCTTTCATTATAATTCACCCCTCCACTTT - TRBJ1-6 TRBV7-2 few
CASSLRGQSNEKLFF TGTGCCAGCAGTTTAAGAGGACAGAGTAATGAAAAACTGTTTTTT - TRBJ1-4 TRBV12-3/TRBV12-4 many
CASSFGLAGTYEQYF TGCGCCAGCAGCTTCGGACTAGCGGGAACCTACGAGCAGTACTTC TRBD2 TRBJ2-7 TRBV5-1 many
CATLTSGSYEQYF TGTGCCACCCTGACTAGCGGTTCCTACGAGCAGTACTTC TRBD2 TRBJ2-7 TRBV10-3 -
CASSVGVYQETQYF TGTGCCAGCAGCGTCGGGGTGTACCAAGAGACCCAGTACTTC - TRBJ2-5 TRBV5-6 many
CSVGRLAGLYNEQFF TGCAGCGTTGGTCGGCTAGCGGGACTCTACAATGAGCAGTTCTTC TRBD2 TRBJ2-1 TRBV29-1 -
CASSFIGRGYEQYF TGTGCCAGCAGCTTCATTGGCAGGGGCTACGAGCAGTACTTC - TRBJ2-7 TRBV7-2 few
CASSAQGSTDTQYF TGTGCCAGCAGCGCTCAGGGTAGTACAGATACGCAGTATTTT - TRBJ2-3 TRBV9 few
CASSPGVRDTQYF TGTGCCAGCTCACCGGGCGTTAGGGATACGCAGTATTTT - TRBJ2-3 TRBV18 -
CASSQTREVNTEAFF TGTGCCAGCTCGCAGACACGAGAGGTGAACACTGAAGCTTTCTTT - TRBJ1-1 TRBV18 few
CASSPTLDTQYF TGTGCCAGCAGTCCGACACTAGATACGCAGTATTTT - TRBJ2-3 TRBV27 few
CASASSTDTQYF TGTGCCAGCGCTAGTAGCACAGATACGCAGTATTTT - TRBJ2-3 TRBV7-9 many
CSARGTGGSGQFF TGCAGTGCTAGGGGGACAGGGGGCTCAGGGCAGTTCTTC TRBD1 TRBJ2-1 TRBV20-1 few
CSAARGAVGYGYTF TGCAGTGCCGCGAGAGGGGCTGTGGGCTATGGCTACACCTTC - TRBJ1-2 TRBV20-1 few
CASSLDQGYYNEQFF TGTGCCAGCAGCTTAGACCAGGGGTACTACAATGAGCAGTTCTTC - TRBJ2-1 TRBV7-3 many
CSVVGSRTYEQYF TGCAGCGTTGTCGGTTCGAGGACCTACGAGCAGTACTTC - TRBJ2-7 TRBV29-1 few
CASILRRGFF TGTGCCAGCATTCTTCGGAGAGGGTTTTTT - TRBJ1-4 TRBV12-3/TRBV12-4 -
CASSLGTSGGVQETQYF TGTGCCAGCAGTTTAGGGACTAGCGGGGGAGTCCAAGAGACCCAGTACTTC TRBD2 TRBJ2-5 TRBV12-3/TRBV12-4 -
CSARKASGGPDTQYF TGCAGTGCTAGAAAGGCTAGCGGGGGGCCAGATACGCAGTATTTT TRBD2 TRBJ2-3 TRBV20-1 few